Presented here are 16 T cell receptor beta chains from one specimen sequenced in a study of CD8 T cells in ankylosing spondylitis. One entry per CDR3 protein, called by TCRdb with MiXCR from the 5' RACE reads. The sample has roughly 260,000 distinct CDR3 sequences, around 20% seen once; the top ten hold 7.5% to 9.5%. The sequenced material came from blood, either unsorted or a sorted T cell fraction (not recorded which). These receptors all come from a male donor with ankylosing spondylitis or in good health (not recorded which).

The table lists this clonotype with a few counts. This chain connects TRBV7-9 to TRBJ2-5; D gene unclear. Germline values: CDR1 SEHNR, CDR2 FQNEAQ (reference sequence). CDR3 length: 14 amino acids. With 3 bases removed from V and 1 base from J, the gap between germline ends came to 9 bases. The CDR3, as DNA: TGTGCCAGCAGCTTTACGACTGCCCAAGAGACCCAGTACTTC. Translating gives CASSFTTAQETQYF.

This clonotype was found many times. V is TRBV12-3 or TRBV12-4 and J is TRBJ2-5; D uncertain. The length of the CDR3 is 11 residues. The V and J ends lost 8 bases and 7 bases respectively, with 11 bases between them. For the CDR3, the DNA is TGTGCCAGCCGCATCGGTGGGACCCAGTACTTC. This translates into CASRIGGTQYF.

This clonotype was counted many times. This sequence joins TRBV6-5 and TRBJ2-3; D is unclear. CDR1 is MNHEY and CDR2 is SVGAGI in the germline V gene. Trimming shortened V by 2 bases and J by 1 base, and 13 bases separated the two germline ends. This CDR3 region has 16 residues. In nucleotides, the CDR3 is TGTGCCAGCAGTTACGGCCAGGTTTTAGGCACAGATACGCAGTATTTT. It encodes CASSYGQVLGTDTQYF.

This clonotype occurred many times. The chain is built from TRBV5-1 and TRBJ2-5, with 8 bases that match TRBD2. The CDR3 consists of 15 residues. V lost 0 bases, J lost 5 bases, and 6 bases stayed unmatched. Germline V gives CDR1 SGHRS, CDR2 YFSETQ. CDR3 in amino acids: CASSLVGGDRETQYF. The CDR3 bases are TGCGCCAGCAGCTTGGTCGGGGGGGACCGGGAGACCCAGTACTTC.

This clonotype was seen a handful of times. The genes are TRBV7-2 and TRBJ2-4; maybe TRBD2 (5 bases). Germline V gene lookup returns CDR1 SGHTA and CDR2 FQGNSA. The CDR3 spans 14 residues. Trimming removed 4 bases from V and 0 bases from J, with 7 bases in between. CDR3 sequence: CASSSGLAKNIQYF. DNA of the CDR3: TGTGCCAGCAGCTCCGGACTAGCCAAAAACATTCAGTACTTC.

This chain joins TRBV27 and TRBJ2-1; D not certain. The CDR3 totals 13 residues. Trimming took 4 bases from V and 8 from J, leaving 12 bases between them. The germline CDR1 and CDR2 sequences are MNHEY and SMNVEV (reference sequence). The DNA for the CDR3 is TGTGCCAGCAGTTCCACGTTGAAGGATGAGCAGTTCTTC. It is translated as CASSSTLKDEQFF.

This clonotype was counted a few times. The J gene is TRBJ2-5, the V gene TRBV5-1; perhaps TRBD1 as D (5 bases). Trimming left V 1 base short and J 1 base short, with 11 bases between. CDR1 SGHRS and CDR2 YFSETQ come from the germline V gene. The CDR3 sequence is 15 residues long. The CDR3 spells CASSLQGTAQETQYF. The CDR3 region has the DNA TGCGCCAGCAGCTTGCAGGGTACCGCCCAAGAGACCCAGTACTTC.

For this clonotype: Sequence at one end of the junction differs from germline and may be a read error. As DNA, the CDR3 is TGTGCCAACAGTTCAGATCCTACAGGGGGCACAGATACGCAGTATTTT. Translation: CANSSDPTGGTDTQYF. The rearrangement uses TRBV12-3 or TRBV12-4 and TRBJ2-3, with 7 nucleotides matching TRBD1. The CDR3 is 16 residues long.

This clonotype was detected a few times. Mismatch with germline at one junction end may stem from a read error. The rearrangement links TRBV12-3 or TRBV12-4 to TRBJ1-1, with D unclear. The CDR3 consists of 14 residues. DNA of the CDR3: TGTGCCAGCAGTCCCCTAGACCTGAAGACTGAAGCTTTCTTT. Translating gives CASSPLDLKTEAFF.

This clonotype was observed a handful of times. V is TRBV6-1 and J is TRBJ1-6; the D is unclear. This CDR3 has 12 amino acids. Germline V gene data show CDR1 as MNHNS and CDR2 as SASEGT. Trimming removed 7 bases at V and 7 bases at J, with 8 bases between. The CDR3 loop is CASNVVNSPLHF. CDR3 coding DNA: TGTGCCAGCAACGTAGTGAATTCACCCCTCCACTTT.

This rearrangement joins TRBV7-6 to TRBJ2-5; D might be TRBD1 or TRBD2, each matching 5 bases. Germline lookup yields CDR1 SGHVS and CDR2 FNYEAQ. V dropped 5 bases and J dropped 1 base, with 20 bases sitting between them. CDR3 length: 17 residues. The CDR3 loop reads CASSLLSPGTTQETQYF. CDR3 DNA: TGTGCCAGCAGCCTCCTGAGCCCCGGGACCACCCAAGAGACCCAGTACTTC.

This clonotype was counted between two and nine times. The chain couples TRBV29-1 to TRBJ2-4, with TRBD2 as a possible D gene (6 bases). The germline CDR1 and CDR2 sequences are SQVTM and ANQGSEA. Trimming took off 6 bases at V and 3 bases at J, with 12 bases between the two ends. The CDR3 sequence is 13 residues long. The CDR3 sequence: CSVARDFKNIQYF. CDR3 DNA: TGCAGCGTCGCCCGGGACTTCAAAAACATTCAGTACTTC.

The V and J genes are TRBV5-1 and TRBJ1-2, with 9 bases lining up with TRBD1. The CDR3 is 14 residues long. Trimming removed 0 bases from V and 7 bases from J; junction bases left unmatched: 4. Germline CDR1 is SGHRS and CDR2 is YFSETQ. The CDR3 coding sequence is TGCGCCAGCAGCTTGGAGGGACAGGGATTTGGCTACACCTTC. Translation gives CASSLEGQGFGYTF.

The table lists this clonotype with a count of one. The chain has TRBV20-1 and TRBJ2-1; weak D call: TRBD2 (7 bases). CDR1 DFQATT and CDR2 SNEGSKA come from the germline V gene (reference sequence). The CDR3 is made up of 13 amino acids. The V end was cut by 4 bases, the J end by 4 bases, with 11 bases between. The CDR3 spells CSATGGQYNEQFF. DNA for the CDR3: TGCAGTGCTACCGGGGGGCAATACAATGAGCAGTTCTTC.

This clonotype was recorded a few times. The CDR3 DNA reads as TGTGCCAGCAGCTTAGGTCAGGACGATGAGCAGTTCTTC. Its translation: CASSLGQDDEQFF. The rearrangement links TRBV7-9 to TRBJ2-1; no clear D gene. Germline V CDR1 and CDR2: SEHNR, FQNEAQ (reference sequence). The V end was cut by 1 base, the J end by 8 bases, with 9 bases between. The CDR3 sequence is 13 residues long.

This rearrangement joins TRBV12-3 or TRBV12-4 to TRBJ2-2; a possible D gene is TRBD2 (5 bases). Trimming removed 2 bases at V and 5 bases at J, with 15 bases between. The CDR3 loop spans 16 amino acids. CDR3 bases: TGTGCCAGCAGTTTAAGAGGGAGAGCAAATACCGGGGAGCTGTTTTTT. This gives the protein CASSLRGRANTGELFF.